The table lists the clone carrying this T cell receptor (beta chain) with a few counts. Antigen specificity is unknown. One entry per CDR3 protein results from TCRdb running MiXCR on the 5' RACE reads. Of some 46,000 distinct CDR3 sequences in the sample, 12% are singletons; the top ten hold under 35%. These data belong to a study of spatial heterogeneity in lung cancer. Across the whole study: Sequencing was performed on follow-up PBMC samples when available, collected at a median of roughly 22 months after resection. Each unique TCR and UMI combination was seen more than ten times on average in raw reads. Broader study findings: Ubiquitous expanded tumor TCRs were seen in blood more at resection than at follow-up.

The CDR3 extends over 15 amino acids. V was shortened by 1 base and J by 3 bases, with 10 bases between the two germline ends. Germline V gene sequence: CDR1 SGHTA, CDR2 FQGNSA. Time point described: blood at routine non-recurrence follow-up after resection. Unsorted whole RNA samples from tumor, nontumor lung or frozen PBMC were sequenced. This TCR derives from a male donor with early-stage non-small cell lung cancer. The input for sequencing was PBMCs, taken at follow-up. The V gene is TRBV7-2, the J gene TRBJ2-1; D unclear. The CDR3 sequence: CASSLGTVLYNEQFF. As DNA, the CDR3 is TGTGCCAGCAGCTTAGGAACGGTCCTCTACAATGAGCAGTTCTTC.